A single sample gave rise to the 7 T cell receptor beta chains below, sequenced in a study of Graves' ophthalmopathy and Graves' hyperthyroidism. Researchers took RNA transcripts and amplified TCR beta CDR3 regions from them. First-round RT-PCR with HTBI primers preceded a second-round multiplex PCR. TCRdb re-called the multiplex PCR reads with MiXCR, one entry per CDR3 protein. The sample includes around 470,000 distinct CDR3 sequences, about 15% of them seen just once. Material for sequencing was blood. The receptors stem from a woman in her twenties or thirties with Graves' ophthalmopathy.

This clonotype showed up many times. The gene calls are TRBV2 and TRBJ1-1; perhaps TRBD1 as D (5 bases). This CDR3 contains 15 residues. From germline, CDR1 is SNHLY and CDR2 FYNNEI. Trimming stripped 1 base from V and 11 bases from J, with 20 bases between. CDR3 in amino acids: CASSEVVGGSERAFF. In DNA form, the CDR3 reads TGTGCCAGCAGTGAAGTCGTGGGGGGGAGTGAAAGGGCTTTCTTT.

Many counts were recorded for this clonotype. This rearrangement joins TRBV9 to TRBJ1-2, with 7 bases that match TRBD1. The germline CDR1 and CDR2 sequences are SGDLS and YYNGEE. The CDR3 spans 14 residues. The trim removed 4 bases at V and 5 bases at J, leaving 8 bases unmatched. DNA of the CDR3: TGTGCCAGCAGCAATTCAGGGGGAGATTATGGCTACACCTTC. Its protein product is CASSNSGGDYGYTF. The full variable domain, rest sourced from reference TRBV9 and TRBJ1-2, is DSGVTQTPKHLITATGQRVTLRCSPRSGDLSVYWYQQSLDQGLQFLIQYYNGEERAKGNILERFSAQQFPDLHSELNLSSLELGDSALYFCASSNSGGDYGYTFGSGTRLTVV.

The chain carries TRBV19 and TRBJ1-1; a weak D match, TRBD1 (6 bases). V lost 7 bases, J lost 4 bases, and 16 bases lay in between. The CDR3 is made up of 14 amino acids. CDR1 LNHDA and CDR2 SQIVND come from the germline V gene (reference sequence). CDR3 in amino acids: CASITDRTGTEAFF. Written as DNA, the CDR3 is TGTGCCAGTATCACCGACAGGACGGGCACTGAAGCTTTCTTT.

This clonotype was seen ten or more times. V and J are TRBV19 and TRBJ1-3; D possibly corresponds to TRBD1 (5 bases). The CDR3 extends over 13 amino acids. Germline V CDR1 and CDR2: LNHDA, SQIVND (reference sequence). V dropped 9 bases and J dropped 1 base, with 10 bases sitting between them. This CDR3 is CASGGPSGNTIYF. For the CDR3, the DNA is TGTGCCAGCGGGGGACCGTCTGGAAACACCATATATTTT.

This clonotype was observed at least ten times. The V gene is TRBV6-1, the J gene TRBJ1-2; no clear D gene. Germline values: CDR1 MNHNS, CDR2 SASEGT. CDR3 length: 14 residues. Trimming cost V 6 bases and J 4 bases, with 15 bases left between them. The CDR3 reads CASRDTLGGYGYTF. In nucleotides, the CDR3 is TGTGCCAGCAGGGATACACTAGGCGGCTATGGCTACACCTTC.

This clonotype was observed many times. The V and J genes are TRBV20-1 and TRBJ1-5; no reliable D call. V was pared by 5 bases and J by 6 bases, with 11 bases between. The length of the CDR3 is 12 residues. Germline-derived CDR1 and CDR2 are DFQATT and SNEGSKA (reference sequence). The chain's CDR3 is CSAPIVGQPQHF. The CDR3 DNA reads TGCAGTGCTCCAATCGTTGGTCAGCCCCAGCATTTT.

In its sample, this clonotype was seen many times. The rearrangement uses TRBV12-3 or TRBV12-4 and TRBJ1-5; the match to TRBD1 covers 8 bases. CDR3 length: 14 amino acids. V dropped 6 bases and J dropped 0; count of bases not matched to a gene: 1. In DNA form, the CDR3 reads TGTGCCAGCAGGGGACAGGCTAGCAATCAGCCCCAGCATTTT. Translated, it gives CASRGQASNQPQHF.